This T cell receptor (beta chain) came from a study of OX40 agonist ivuxolimab in advanced cancers. Whole-study context: Of mixed ages from about 20 to 80 and averaging around 60 years, the group was roughly 85% male. Earlier treatment with anti-PD-1, anti-PD-L1 or anti-CTLA-4 was permitted, and approximately 38% had received some.

Study-level points and caveats: Partial responders receiving 0.1-3.0 mg/kg showed among the lowest clonal expansion.

Only in-frame clones appear in the TCRdb table, and some are missing; sequencing was by immunoSEQ multiplex PCR. Of roughly 61,000 clones in the sample, 86% were seen once. The sample holds one count of this clone. Its target is not known. The timepoints at which blood was sampled were baseline, cycle 4 day 1, and cycle 7 day 1. Between the trimmed V and J ends, which lost 1 base and 8 bases, there was a span of 17 bases. CDR3 length equals 16 residues. Per the germline V gene, CDR1 is LGHNA and CDR2 is YSLEER. The sample here was CD4+ or CD8+ T cells sorted from blood, taken in a trial of the OX40 agonist ivuxolimab. This TCR came from an adult with an advanced solid tumor such as melanoma, head and neck, liver or kidney cancer. This chain joins TRBV4-3 and TRBJ1-4; D is undetermined. CDR3 region: CASSQATSGQSEKLFF. CDR3 DNA sequence: TGCGCCAGCAGCCAAGCCACCTCCGGGCAGTCAGAAAAACTGTTTTTT.